Included here is one TCR beta chain sequence, with context. Its target is unknown. Each molecule of TCR cDNA was tagged with one unique molecular identifier. One entry per CDR3 protein results from TCRdb running MiXCR on the 5' RACE reads. The sample records tens of thousands of distinct CDR3 sequences, approximately 18% being singletons. Trimming cost V 1 base and J 2 bases, with 7 bases left between them. CDR1 and CDR2 (germline): MGHRA, YSYEKL. The CDR3 is 14 residues long. The source of the sample is a study of spatial heterogeneity in lung cancer. About the research overall: Alpha-chain sequences were consistently detected less often than beta-chain sequences. An average of more than ten raw reads was observed per unique TCR and UMI combination.

As to time point: sample taken at primary tumor resection. In each case, whole RNA from tumor, nontumor lung or frozen PBMC was sequenced unsorted. General study findings and limits: TCRs found ubiquitously expanded in tumor appeared in blood more at resection than at follow-up.

The sequences come from PBMCs, collected at surgery. This TCR derives from a male donor with early-stage non-small cell lung cancer. This rearrangement joins TRBV4-1 to TRBJ2-3; no definite D call. CDR3 nucleotides: TGCGCCAGCAGCCAAGTCTCAACCACAGATACGCAGTATTTT. Encoded protein: CASSQVSTTDTQYF.